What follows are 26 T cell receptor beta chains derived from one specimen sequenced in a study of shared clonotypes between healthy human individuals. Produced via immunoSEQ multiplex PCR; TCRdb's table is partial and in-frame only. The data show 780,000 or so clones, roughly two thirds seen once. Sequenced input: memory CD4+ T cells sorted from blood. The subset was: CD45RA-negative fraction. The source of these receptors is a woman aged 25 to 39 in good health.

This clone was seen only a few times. The CDR3 DNA follows: TGTGCCAGCAGCTTAATTATGGCGGGAACGGTTTCGAACGGGGAGCTGTTTTTT. Its protein product is CASSLIMAGTVSNGELFF. The chain carries TRBV7-2 and TRBJ2-2; perhaps TRBD2 as D (6 bases). Germline V CDR1 and CDR2: SGHTA, FQGNSA. This CDR3 has 18 residues. Deletions cut 2 bases from V and 7 bases from J, with 23 bases between.

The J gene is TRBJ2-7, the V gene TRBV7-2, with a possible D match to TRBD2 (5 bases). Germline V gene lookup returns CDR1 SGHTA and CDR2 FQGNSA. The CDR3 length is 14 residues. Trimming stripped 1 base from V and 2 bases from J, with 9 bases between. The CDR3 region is CASSLEWTAYEQYF. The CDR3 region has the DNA TGTGCCAGCAGCTTAGAATGGACTGCCTACGAGCAGTACTTC.

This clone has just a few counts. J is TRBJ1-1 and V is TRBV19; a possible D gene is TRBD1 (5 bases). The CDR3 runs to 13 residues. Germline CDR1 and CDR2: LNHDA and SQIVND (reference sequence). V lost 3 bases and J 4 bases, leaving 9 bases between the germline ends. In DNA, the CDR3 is TGTGCCAGTAGTATTAAGGGGACCACTGAAGCTTTCTTT. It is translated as CASSIKGTTEAFF.

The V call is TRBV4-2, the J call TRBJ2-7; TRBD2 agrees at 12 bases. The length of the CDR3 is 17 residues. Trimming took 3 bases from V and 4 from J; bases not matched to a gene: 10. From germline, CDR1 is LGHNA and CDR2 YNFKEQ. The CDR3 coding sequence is TGTGCCAGCAGCCACTCTACCGGACTAGCGGGAAGGTACGAGCAGTACTTC. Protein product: CASSHSTGLAGRYEQYF.

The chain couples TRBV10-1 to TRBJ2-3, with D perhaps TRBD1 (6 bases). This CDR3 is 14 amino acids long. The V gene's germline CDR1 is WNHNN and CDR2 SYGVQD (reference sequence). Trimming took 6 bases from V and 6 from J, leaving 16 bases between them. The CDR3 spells CASSRTGTPDTQYF. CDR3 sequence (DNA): TGCGCCAGCAGCAGGACCGGGACACCCGATACGCAGTATTTT.

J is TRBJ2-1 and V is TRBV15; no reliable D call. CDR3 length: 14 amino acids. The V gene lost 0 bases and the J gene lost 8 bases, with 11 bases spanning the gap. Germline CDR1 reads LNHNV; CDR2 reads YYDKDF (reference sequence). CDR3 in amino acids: CATSRDGGWDEQFF. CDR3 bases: TGTGCCACCAGCAGAGATGGCGGATGGGATGAGCAGTTCTTC. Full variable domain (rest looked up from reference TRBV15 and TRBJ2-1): DAMVIQNPRYQVTQFGKPVTLSCSQTLNHNVMYWYQQKSSQAPKLLFHYYDKDFNNEADTPDNFQSRRPNTSFCFLDIRSPGLGDTAMYLCATSRDGGWDEQFFGPGTRLTVL.

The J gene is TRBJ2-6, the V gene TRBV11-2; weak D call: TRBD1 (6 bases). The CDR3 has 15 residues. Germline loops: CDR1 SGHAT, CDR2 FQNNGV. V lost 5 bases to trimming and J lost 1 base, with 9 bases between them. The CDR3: CASSQDSSGANVLTF. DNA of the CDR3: TGTGCCAGCAGCCAGGACAGTTCTGGGGCCAACGTCCTGACTTTC.

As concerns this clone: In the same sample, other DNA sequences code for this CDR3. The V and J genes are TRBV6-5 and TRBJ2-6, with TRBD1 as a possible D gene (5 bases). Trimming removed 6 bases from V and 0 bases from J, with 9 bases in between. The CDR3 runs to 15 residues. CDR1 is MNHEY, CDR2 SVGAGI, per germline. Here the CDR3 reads CASRQASSGANVLTF. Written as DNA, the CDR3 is TGTGCCAGCAGACAGGCCTCCTCTGGGGCCAACGTCCTGACTTTC.

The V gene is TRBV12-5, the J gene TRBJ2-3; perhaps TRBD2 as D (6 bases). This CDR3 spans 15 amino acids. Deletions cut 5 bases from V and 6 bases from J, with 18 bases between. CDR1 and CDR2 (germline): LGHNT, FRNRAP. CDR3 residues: CASGPGDSLGDTQYF. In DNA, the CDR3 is TGTGCTAGTGGTCCCGGGGACTCCCTGGGGGATACGCAGTATTTT.

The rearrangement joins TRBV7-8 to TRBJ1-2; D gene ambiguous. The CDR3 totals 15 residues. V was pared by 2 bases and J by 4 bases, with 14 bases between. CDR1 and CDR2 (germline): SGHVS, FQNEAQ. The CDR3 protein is CASSLSGSLSYGYTF. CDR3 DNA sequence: TGTGCCAGCAGCTTATCAGGTAGCCTGAGCTATGGCTACACCTTC.

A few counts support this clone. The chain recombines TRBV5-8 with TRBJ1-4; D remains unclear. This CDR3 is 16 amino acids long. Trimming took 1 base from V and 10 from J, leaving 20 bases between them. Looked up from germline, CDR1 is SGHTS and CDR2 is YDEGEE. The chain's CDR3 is CASSLNGRFKVGKLFF. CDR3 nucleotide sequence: TGTGCCAGCAGCTTGAATGGCCGCTTCAAGGTTGGAAAACTGTTTTTT.

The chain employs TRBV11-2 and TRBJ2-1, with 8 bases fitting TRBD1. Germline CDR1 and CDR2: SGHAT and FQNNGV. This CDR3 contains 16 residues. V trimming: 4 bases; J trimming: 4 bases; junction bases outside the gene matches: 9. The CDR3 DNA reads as TGTGCCAGCAGCTCCCATGACAGGGGTACTTACAATGAGCAGTTCTTC. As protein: CASSSHDRGTYNEQFF.

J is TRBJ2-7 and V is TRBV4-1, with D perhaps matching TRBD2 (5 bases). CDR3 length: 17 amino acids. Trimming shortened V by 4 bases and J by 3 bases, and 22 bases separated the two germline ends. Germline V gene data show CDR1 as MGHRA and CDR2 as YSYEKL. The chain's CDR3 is CASSRSPAGEPHYEQYF. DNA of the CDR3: TGCGCCAGCAGCCGAAGCCCAGCCGGGGAACCCCACTACGAGCAGTACTTC.

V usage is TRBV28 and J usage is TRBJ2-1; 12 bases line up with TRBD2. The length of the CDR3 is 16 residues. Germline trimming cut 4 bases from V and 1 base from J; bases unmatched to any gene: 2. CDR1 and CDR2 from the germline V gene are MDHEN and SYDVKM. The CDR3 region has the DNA TGTGCCAGCAGTTCTAGCGGGAGGGGGTCCTACAATGAGCAGTTCTTC. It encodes CASSSSGRGSYNEQFF. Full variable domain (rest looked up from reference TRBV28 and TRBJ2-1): DVKVTQSSRYLVKRTGEKVFLECVQDMDHENMFWYRQDPGLGLRLIYFSYDVKMKEKGDIPEGYSVSREKKERFSLILESASTNQTSMYLCASSSSGRGSYNEQFFGPGTRLTVL.

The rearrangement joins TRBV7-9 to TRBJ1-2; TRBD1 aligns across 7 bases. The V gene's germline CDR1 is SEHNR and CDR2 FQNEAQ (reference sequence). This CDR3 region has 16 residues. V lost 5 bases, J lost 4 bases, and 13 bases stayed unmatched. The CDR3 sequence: CASSPRQGPILYGYTF. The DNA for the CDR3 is TGTGCCAGCAGCCCCCGACAGGGACCTATTCTCTATGGCTACACCTTC.

CDR3 in DNA: TGTGCCAGCAGCCGCGGGACTCCGGATCAGCCCCAGCATTTT. This encodes CASSRGTPDQPQHF. This chain joins TRBV6-5 and TRBJ1-5; the D gene is possibly TRBD1 (5 bases). CDR3 length: 14 amino acids. CDR1 is MNHEY, CDR2 SVGAGI, per germline. The germline V and J ends were trimmed by 6 bases and 5 bases, with 14 bases remaining between them.

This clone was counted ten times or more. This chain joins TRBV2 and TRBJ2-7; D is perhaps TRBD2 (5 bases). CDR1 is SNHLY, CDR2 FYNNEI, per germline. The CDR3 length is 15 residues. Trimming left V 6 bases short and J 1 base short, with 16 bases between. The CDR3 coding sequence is TGTGCCAGCAGCGCCCCGGAGGCAGTTTCCTACGAGCAGTACTTC. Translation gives CASSAPEAVSYEQYF.

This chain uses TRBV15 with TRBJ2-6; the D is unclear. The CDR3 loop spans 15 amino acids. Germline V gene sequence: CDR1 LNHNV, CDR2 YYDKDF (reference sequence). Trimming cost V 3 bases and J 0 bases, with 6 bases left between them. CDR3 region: CATSRDASGANVLTF. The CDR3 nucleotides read TGTGCCACCAGCAGGGACGCCTCTGGGGCCAACGTCCTGACTTTC.

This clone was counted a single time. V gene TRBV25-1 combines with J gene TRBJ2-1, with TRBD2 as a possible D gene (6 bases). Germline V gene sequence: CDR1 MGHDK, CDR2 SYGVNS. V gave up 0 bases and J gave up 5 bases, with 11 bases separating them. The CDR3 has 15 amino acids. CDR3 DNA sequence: TGTGCCAGCAGTGAATATCGGACTACCAACAATGAGCAGTTCTTC. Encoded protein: CASSEYRTTNNEQFF.

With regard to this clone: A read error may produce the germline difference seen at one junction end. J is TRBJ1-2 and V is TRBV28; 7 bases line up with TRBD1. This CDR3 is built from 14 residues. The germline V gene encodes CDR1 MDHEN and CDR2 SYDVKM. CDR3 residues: CASSLTGTAYGYTF. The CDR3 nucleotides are TGTGCCAGCAGTTTAACCGGGACAGCCTATGGGTACACCTTC.

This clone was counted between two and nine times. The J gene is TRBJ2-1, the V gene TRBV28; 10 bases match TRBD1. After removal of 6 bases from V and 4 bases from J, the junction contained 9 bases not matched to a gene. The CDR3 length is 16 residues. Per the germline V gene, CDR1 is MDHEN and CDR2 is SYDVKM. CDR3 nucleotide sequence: TGTGCCAGCAGACTCAACCCGGGACAGGGGTACAATGAGCAGTTCTTC. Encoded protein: CASRLNPGQGYNEQFF.

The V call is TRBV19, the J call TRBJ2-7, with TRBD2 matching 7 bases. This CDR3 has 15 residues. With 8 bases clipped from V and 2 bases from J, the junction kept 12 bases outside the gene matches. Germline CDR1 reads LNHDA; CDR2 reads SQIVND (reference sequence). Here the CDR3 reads CASRSLGREPYEQYF. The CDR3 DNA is TGTGCCAGTCGATCCCTGGGGCGGGAGCCCTACGAGCAGTACTTC.

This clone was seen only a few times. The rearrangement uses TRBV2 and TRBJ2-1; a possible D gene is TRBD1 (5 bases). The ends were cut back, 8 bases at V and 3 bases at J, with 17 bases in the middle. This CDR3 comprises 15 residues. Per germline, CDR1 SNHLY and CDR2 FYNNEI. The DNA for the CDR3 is TGTGCCAGCGGCCAACAGGCCCCAATCTACAATGAGCAGTTCTTC. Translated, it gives CASGQQAPIYNEQFF.

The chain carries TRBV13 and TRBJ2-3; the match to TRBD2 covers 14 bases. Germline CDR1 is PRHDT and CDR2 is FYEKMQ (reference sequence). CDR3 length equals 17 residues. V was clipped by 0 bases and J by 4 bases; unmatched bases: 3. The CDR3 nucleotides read TGTGCCAGCAGCTTAGGCGGGACTAGCGGGAGCTCAGATACGCAGTATTTT. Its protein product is CASSLGGTSGSSDTQYF.

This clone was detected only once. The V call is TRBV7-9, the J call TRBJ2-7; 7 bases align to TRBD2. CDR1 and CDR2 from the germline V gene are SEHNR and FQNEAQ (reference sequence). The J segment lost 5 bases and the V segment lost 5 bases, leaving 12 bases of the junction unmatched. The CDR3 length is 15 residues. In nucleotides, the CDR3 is TGTGCCAGCAGCCGACGGACTAGTTCTTCCGACGAGCAGTACTTC. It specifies CASSRRTSSSDEQYF.

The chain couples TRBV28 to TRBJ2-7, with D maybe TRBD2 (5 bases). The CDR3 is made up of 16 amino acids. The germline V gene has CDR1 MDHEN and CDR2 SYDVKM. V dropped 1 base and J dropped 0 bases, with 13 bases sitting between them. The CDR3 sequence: CASSLYGQRFSYEQYF. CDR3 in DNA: TGTGCCAGCAGTTTATACGGGCAGCGGTTCTCCTACGAGCAGTACTTC.